The 23 T cell receptor beta chains listed next were all sequenced from one sample in a study of T cell repertoires in cytomegalovirus infection. Each CDR3 protein is one row after TCRdb ran MiXCR on the reads. The table has approximately 990,000 distinct CDR3 sequences, approximately 31% seen once. No antigen is known for these receptors. The input for sequencing was cultured CD8+ T cells from PBMCs, taken from culture after CMV antigen stimulation. These receptors originate from a human donor in good health (CMV status not recorded). Some clones in this sample may be carry-over from other donors' samples.

There are many counts of this clonotype. V is TRBV6-2 or TRBV6-3 and J is TRBJ2-3; D gene unclear. CDR3 size: 14 residues. The V gene lost 2 bases and the J gene lost 5 bases, with 11 bases spanning the gap. The germline gives CDR1 MNHEY, CDR2 SVGEGT. CDR3 coding DNA: TGTGCCAGCAGTTACAACCTATTGGGAGATACGCAGTATTTT. Translated: CASSYNLLGDTQYF.

The chain is built from TRBV29-1 and TRBJ2-5; 7 bases are a match to TRBD1. The junction had 4 bases not matched to a gene; V was cut back by 7 bases and J by 5 bases. This CDR3 is 11 amino acids long. Germline CDR1 is SQVTM and CDR2 is ANQGSEA. DNA for the CDR3: TGCAGCGGGGACAGATGGGAGACCCAGTACTTC. It specifies CSGDRWETQYF.

The sample holds a few counts of this clonotype. The chain combines TRBV10-3 with TRBJ2-3; possibly TRBD1 for D (6 bases). V lost 4 bases, J lost 1 base, and 9 bases lay in between. CDR1 is ENHRY and CDR2 is SYGVKD in the germline V gene. This CDR3 is 14 amino acids long. CDR3 residues: CAISAGVGTDTQYF. In DNA, the CDR3 is TGTGCCATCAGTGCAGGGGTAGGCACAGATACGCAGTATTTT.

This chain joins TRBV5-4 and TRBJ2-2; 9 nucleotides line up with TRBD1. This CDR3 is built from 15 residues. Trimming removed 2 bases from V and 4 bases from J; junction bases left unmatched: 3. Germline assignment: CDR1 SGHNT and CDR2 YYREEE (reference sequence). The CDR3 loop reads CASSFDRGFTGELFF. CDR3 bases: TGTGCCAGCAGCTTCGACAGGGGGTTCACCGGGGAGCTGTTTTTT. Full variable domain (rest looked up from reference TRBV5-4 and TRBJ2-2): ETGVTQSPTHLIKTRGQQVTLRCSSQSGHNTVSWYQQALGQGPQFIFQYYREEENGRGNFPPRFSGLQFPNYSSELNVNALELDDSALYLCASSFDRGFTGELFFGEGSRLTVL.

This clonotype came up many times. The rearrangement joins TRBV7-2 to TRBJ2-7, with 8 bases that match TRBD1. The CDR3 loop spans 15 amino acids. J gave up 6 bases and V 5 bases, and 12 bases lay outside the gene matches. CDR1 and CDR2 (germline): SGHTA, FQGNSA. The DNA of the CDR3 is TGTGCCAGCAGCCTCAGGGGGCGCTTGGGATCCGAGCAGTACGTC. It yields the protein CASSLRGRLGSEQYV.

On this clonotype: A read error is possible here, since a much larger clone lies one base away. The chain joins TRBV7-4 to TRBJ1-4; TRBD1 is a possible D gene (5 bases). The CDR3 contains 15 residues. Germline V gene lookup returns CDR1 SGHVT and CDR2 SQSDAQ. The CDR3 DNA follows: TGTGCCACCAGCCGTGGGGGATTATCTAATGAAAAACTGTTTTTT. This codes for CATSRGGLSNEKLFF. The full variable domain, with the rest looked up from reference TRBV7-4 and TRBJ1-4, is GAGVSQSPRYKVAKRGRDVALRCDSISGHVTLYWYRQTLGQGSEVLTYSQSDAQRDKSGRPSGRFSAERPERSVSTLKIQRTEQGDSAVYLCATSRGGLSNEKLFFGSGTQLSVL.

A few counts support this clonotype. V usage is TRBV10-2 and J usage is TRBJ2-3; D is undetermined. Germline CDR1 is WSHSY and CDR2 is SAAADI. Trimming took off 0 bases at V and 6 bases at J, with 10 bases between the two ends. The CDR3 length is 14 residues. CDR3 region: CASSESLAYDTQYF. The CDR3 DNA reads TGCGCCAGCAGTGAGTCTTTAGCTTACGATACGCAGTATTTT.

The chain combines TRBV7-9 with TRBJ2-5; 8 nucleotides match TRBD1. CDR3 length equals 14 residues. Germline loops: CDR1 SEHNR, CDR2 FQNEAQ (reference sequence). The V gene end was trimmed by 4 bases and the J gene end by 5 bases; junction bases not matched to a gene: 6. CDR3 residues: CASSSLDRAETQYF. DNA for the CDR3: TGTGCCAGCAGCTCGCTGGACAGGGCGGAGACCCAGTACTTC.

This chain uses TRBV6-2 or TRBV6-3 with TRBJ2-7; 12 bases are a match to TRBD1. Germline CDR1 and CDR2: MNHEY and SVGEGT. This CDR3 comprises 15 residues. After removal of 4 bases from V and 4 bases from J, the junction contained 5 bases not matched to a gene. The CDR3 coding sequence is TGTGCCAGCAGTTTCGGGACAGGGGGCTGGTACGAGCAGTACGTC. Translation gives CASSFGTGGWYEQYV.

The chain links TRBV3-1 to TRBJ2-1, with D possibly matching TRBD1 (6 bases). The germline CDR1 and CDR2 sequences are LGHDT and YNNKEL (reference sequence). V was trimmed by 3 bases and J by 4 bases, leaving 13 bases between them. This CDR3 contains 15 residues. The CDR3 is CASSQQGSRYNEQFF. The CDR3 DNA reads as TGTGCCAGCAGCCAGCAGGGGAGCAGATACAATGAGCAGTTCTTC.

This rearrangement joins TRBV7-9 to TRBJ1-4; 7 positions agree with TRBD1. Germline V lookup: CDR1 SEHNR, CDR2 FQNEAQ (reference sequence). This CDR3 comprises 15 residues. V shed 5 bases, J shed 7 bases, and the junction held 10 bases outside the gene matches. Here the CDR3 reads CASSTDRDRGEKLFF. The CDR3, as DNA: TGTGCCAGCAGCACCGACAGGGATAGGGGTGAAAAACTGTTTTTT.

CDR3 DNA: TGTGCCAGCACCCTTCCTTATGGGCGGGATAGCTCCTACAATGAGCAGTTCTTC. Protein sequence: CASTLPYGRDSSYNEQFF. The chain joins TRBV6-6 to TRBJ2-1; D is perhaps TRBD2 (6 bases). Germline V lookup: CDR1 MNHNY, CDR2 SVGAGI (reference sequence). The V end was cut by 7 bases, the J end by 0 bases, with 22 bases between. CDR3 length equals 18 residues.

This clonotype was observed once. This sequence may be a read error, since a much larger clone differs from it by one base. This chain uses TRBV10-3 with TRBJ2-7, with TRBD1 identical over 7 bases. CDR1 and CDR2 (germline): ENHRY, SYGVKD. CDR3 length equals 13 residues. V was pared by 6 bases and J by 2 bases, with 4 bases of the junction left unmatched. CDR3 bases: TGTGCCATCAGCGCCGACAGGGCCTACGAGCAGTACGTC. Encoded protein: CAISADRAYEQYV.

This clonotype showed up just a few times. This chain joins TRBV10-3 and TRBJ2-5; 9 bases agree with TRBD2. Trimming cost V 6 bases and J 1 base; bases outside gene matches: 9. Germline V gene data show CDR1 as ENHRY and CDR2 as SYGVKD. The CDR3 is made up of 16 amino acids. The CDR3 DNA reads as TGTGCCATCAGCCATAGGGGAGCGGGGGGCCAAGAGACCCAGTACTTC. Its protein product is CAISHRGAGGQETQYF.

This clonotype has only a few counts. The chain links TRBV4-1 to TRBJ2-5, with a weak D call TRBD1 (5 bases). The germline gives CDR1 MGHRA, CDR2 YSYEKL. CDR3 length equals 13 residues. Deletions cut 3 bases from V and 6 bases from J, with 11 bases between. In nucleotides, the CDR3 is TGCGCCAGCAGCCACAGGGTTGGGCAGACCCAGTACTTC. It encodes CASSHRVGQTQYF.

This clonotype was seen many times. The chain carries TRBV6-6 and TRBJ1-2, with 12 nucleotides matching TRBD1. CDR1 is MNHNY, CDR2 SVGAGI, per germline (reference sequence). The length of the CDR3 is 14 residues. Losses at the gene ends were 2 bases for V and 9 bases for J; bases not matched to a gene: 4. The CDR3 sequence: CASSYGTGGESYTF. The CDR3 nucleotides are TGTGCCAGCAGTTACGGGACAGGGGGCGAGAGCTACACCTTC.

The chain combines TRBV7-8 with TRBJ2-3, with D tentatively TRBD1 (5 bases). Germline lookup yields CDR1 SGHVS and CDR2 FQNEAQ. Trimming removed 4 bases from V and 0 bases from J, with 11 bases in between. The CDR3 has 15 residues. CDR3 in amino acids: CASSSQRTSTDTQYF. The CDR3 bases are TGTGCCAGCAGCTCCCAACGGACAAGCACAGATACGCAGTATTTT. The full variable domain, its missing parts supplied by reference TRBV7-8 and TRBJ2-3, is GAGVSQSPRYKVAKRGQDVALRCDPISGHVSLFWYQQALGQGPEFLTYFQNEAQLDKSGLPSDRFFAERPEGSVSTLKIQRTQQEDSAVYLCASSSQRTSTDTQYFGPGTRLTVL.

This clonotype was seen more than once but under ten times. The chain recombines TRBV27 with TRBJ2-7; 9 bases match TRBD1. CDR1 is MNHEY, CDR2 SMNVEV, per germline (reference sequence). Trimming cost V 7 bases and J 4 bases; bases outside gene matches: 8. The CDR3 totals 14 residues. CDR3 sequence reads: CASKTGGEGYEQYV. In nucleotides, the CDR3 is TGTGCCAGCAAAACAGGGGGCGAAGGTTACGAGCAGTACGTC.

This clonotype was observed a handful of times. The chain links TRBV6-1 to TRBJ1-2; maybe TRBD1 (6 bases). The germline V gene encodes CDR1 MNHNS and CDR2 SASEGT. The CDR3 sequence is 16 residues long. The V and J ends lost 5 bases and 6 bases respectively, with 22 bases between them. The CDR3 sequence is CASSFRQVSPPDGYTF. CDR3 bases: TGTGCCAGCAGTTTCAGACAGGTATCACCCCCTGATGGCTACACCTTC.

The rearrangement joins TRBV6-5 to TRBJ1-2; 7 bases match TRBD1. CDR1 is MNHEY and CDR2 is SVGAGI in the germline V gene. The ends lost 4 bases at V and 0 bases at J; junction bases unmatched: 5. The CDR3 sequence is 15 residues long. This CDR3 is CASSSRDSPNYGYTF. The CDR3 nucleotides read TGTGCCAGCAGTTCCCGGGACAGCCCTAACTATGGCTACACCTTC.

The chain recombines TRBV4-2 with TRBJ2-1; 8 nucleotides agree with TRBD1. This CDR3 is built from 17 residues. Unmatched junction bases numbered 9, after V lost 1 base and J lost 4 bases. Germline CDR1 is LGHNA and CDR2 is YNFKEQ. The CDR3 reads CASSQAGLDREYNEQFF. The CDR3 nucleotides read TGTGCCAGCAGCCAAGCAGGTCTGGACAGGGAATACAATGAGCAGTTCTTC.

The CDR3 is CASPHDGNTIYF. In DNA form, the CDR3 reads TGTGCCAGCCCCCATGATGGAAACACCATATATTTT. The V gene is TRBV18, the J gene TRBJ1-3, with D hard to call. Trimming took off 8 bases at V and 3 bases at J, with 8 bases between the two ends. The CDR3 consists of 12 residues. Per the germline V gene, CDR1 is KGHSH and CDR2 is LQKENI.

This chain uses TRBV12-3 or TRBV12-4 with TRBJ1-2; D is possibly TRBD1 (5 bases). The CDR3 runs to 13 residues. The V end was cut by 6 bases, the J end by 7 bases, with 15 bases between. The CDR3: CASRGGDVRGYTF. CDR3 DNA: TGTGCCAGCAGGGGAGGGGACGTGCGTGGCTACACCTTC.